This TCR beta chain originates from a study of radiotherapy plus CTLA-4 blockade in lung cancer. Broader study findings: Best predicting response, reportedly, were early blood T cell clone dynamics, with interferon-beta. Radiotherapy plus ipilimumab was followed by expansion in blood of tumor-derived TCR clones.

Sequencing used immunoSEQ multiplex PCR; TCRdb keeps in-frame clones, though not all of them. The sample has more than 95,000 clones; 60% to 75% are singletons. The study treated chemo-refractory metastatic non-small-cell lung cancer patients with focal radiation plus ipilimumab CTLA-4 blockade. Remarks on this clone: Its antigen remains unknown.

Germline-derived CDR1 and CDR2 are GTSNPN and SVGIG (reference sequence). V lost 0 bases and J 9 bases, leaving 14 bases between the germline ends. The CDR3 has 13 residues. This sequence originates from a human donor with non-small cell lung cancer who had a partial response to radiotherapy plus ipilimumab. Some clones in this sample may be carry-over from other donors' samples. The specimen comprised peripheral blood, sampled from a patient treated with radiotherapy plus ipilimumab. The V call is TRBV30, the J call TRBJ1-1; D gene ambiguous. DNA of the CDR3: TGTGCCTGGAGTGTTAGTAGCATCCCTCAAGCTTTCTTT. It specifies CAWSVSSIPQAFF.